This T cell receptor beta chain was retrieved from a study of beta chain features in type 1 diabetes. Trimming left V 3 bases short and J 0 bases short, with 11 bases between. Germline assignment: CDR1 SGDLS and CDR2 YYNGEE. The length of the CDR3 is 15 residues. Every bit of the isolated RNA underwent reverse transcription, so sequencing read expressed TCRB transcripts. Using immunoSEQ multiplex PCR, the repertoire was profiled, and TCRdb retains in-frame clones only, with some absent. Of hundreds of thousands of clones in the sample, approximately 30% are singletons; the top ten hold 0.05% to 0.065%.

V and J are TRBV9 and TRBJ2-3; TRBD1 might be the D (6 bases). Material: naive CD4+ T cells from blood. This receptor was obtained from a man aged 18-30 years in good health. CDR3 nucleotides: TGTGCCAGCAGCGCCCGAGGGGGAAGCACAGATACGCAGTATTTT. Its protein is CASSARGGSTDTQYF.